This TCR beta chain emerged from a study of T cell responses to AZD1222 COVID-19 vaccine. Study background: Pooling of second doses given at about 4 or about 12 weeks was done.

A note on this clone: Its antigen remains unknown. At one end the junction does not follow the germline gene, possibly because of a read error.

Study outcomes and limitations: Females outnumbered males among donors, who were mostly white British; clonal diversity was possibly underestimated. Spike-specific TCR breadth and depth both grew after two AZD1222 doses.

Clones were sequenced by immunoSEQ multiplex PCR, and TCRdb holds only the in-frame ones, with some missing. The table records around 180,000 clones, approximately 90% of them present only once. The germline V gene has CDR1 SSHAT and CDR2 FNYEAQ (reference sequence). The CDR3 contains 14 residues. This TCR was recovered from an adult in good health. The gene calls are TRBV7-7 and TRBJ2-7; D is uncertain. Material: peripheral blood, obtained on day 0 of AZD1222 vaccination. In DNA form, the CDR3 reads TGTGCTAGCAGCTTAGACTTGGGCTCCTACGAGCAGTACTTC. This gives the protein CASSLDLGSYEQYF.